This T cell receptor (beta chain) appears in the sequencing data of a study of T cells in Graves' hyperthyroidism and ophthalmopathy. Study-wide results and limits: Stable hyperthyroidism was told apart from ophthalmopathy by a model built on 13 V-J features.

TCR beta CDR3 regions were amplified from RNA. The study used the HTBI primer set for a first-round RT-PCR of the TCR CDR3. One entry per CDR3 protein, called by TCRdb with MiXCR from the multiplex PCR reads. Found here are over 650,000 distinct CDR3 sequences, less than 20% of them singletons; the top ten hold roughly 8%. Patients were excluded because of uncontrolled infection, other autoimmune disease, pregnancy or lactation. Details on this clonotype: Its antigen is unidentified.

The clonotype was recovered from a man aged 18 to 30 with Graves' hyperthyroidism. The source material was blood.

The CDR3 protein is CSAPGGDTYGYTF. CDR3 in DNA: TGCAGTGCTCCCGGCGGGGACACCTATGGCTACACCTTC. The V gene is TRBV20-1, the J gene TRBJ1-2, with a tentative D call TRBD1 (6 bases). The CDR3 totals 13 residues. Germline CDR1 is DFQATT and CDR2 is SNEGSKA (reference sequence). V was pared by 5 bases and J by 4 bases, with 14 bases between.